This T cell receptor (beta chain) was recovered during a study of blood T cell repertoires in COVID-19. The wider study: Researchers got acute and convalescent COVID-19 samples from the United States, Italy and Spain. Sources were T cells, B-cell-depleted T cells, or PBMCs; the material itself was cDNA or gDNA.

Study processing details: Estimated nucleated cell counts came from reference gene primer amplification. Some clones are missing from TCRdb's copy, which holds only in-frame ones; the method was immunoSEQ multiplex PCR. That table is the source of V, J and clone size, and D and trimming were worked out from the DNA. Found here are about 45,000 clones, about 90% of them singletons; the top ten hold roughly 9.2%. The CDR3 is made up of 19 amino acids. Germline CDR1 is DFQATT and CDR2 is SNEGSKA (reference sequence). Germline trimming cut 3 bases from V and 2 bases from J; bases unmatched to any gene: 13. This clone occurred once.

The rearrangement joins TRBV20-1 to TRBJ2-1, with 13 bases lining up with TRBD2. This sequence was found in a human donor in a cohort sampled during active COVID-19. Material: peripheral blood. Here the CDR3 reads CSASNSPPGLAGPYNEQFF. The DNA of the CDR3 is TGCAGTGCTAGTAACTCTCCGCCGGGACTAGCGGGGCCCTACAATGAGCAGTTCTTC.